This T cell receptor beta chain is drawn from a study of T cells after somatic rescue of genetic block (dated by TCRdb to 2018 to 2020). General notes on the study: What the study looked at was long-term robustness, specifically in a T-cell system that came about through somatic rescue of a genetic block in T-cell development.

This clone was observed a few times. Its recognized antigen is unknown. No base quality information exists; no much larger clone differs at one position. Trimming leaves V shorter by 3 bases and J shorter by 5 bases, with the junction holding 2 bases beyond the gene matches. Reading from cysteine to phenylalanine, the CDR3 counts 15 amino acids. Left in the record is the CDR3 DNA by itself, 45 bases read in frame from the first base. The germline V gene gives CDR1 as SGDLS and CDR2 as YYNGEE. The library was obtained by the immunoSEQ multiplex PCR assay. The immuneACCESS repertoire file appears here via TCRdb, limited to in-frame rearrangements. These files lack a portion of the clones; in checked studies, under half of the deficit traces to unresolved V genes, and the cause of the others is not known. The sample profile shows approximately 16,000 clones; about 70% of them were found once. The ten largest clonotypes hold less than 35% of the sample.

The chain employs TRBV9 and TRBJ2-2, and 12 junctional nucleotides match TRBD2. The source of this sequence is a man younger than 35. The specimen was peripheral blood mononuclear cells (PBMCs). This receptor has the CDR3 CASSASGRGTGELFF. The bases read TGTGCCAGCAGCGCTAGCGGGAGGGGAACCGGGGAGCTGTTTTTT.